The 18 T cell receptor beta chains given below trace back to one sample, sequenced in a study of spatial heterogeneity in lung cancer. Findings and caveats of the study: The study found that expanded intratumoral alpha and beta TCR counts tracked tumor mutation counts.

No antigen has been assigned to these receptors. Regarding time point: sample taken at primary tumor resection. TCRdb recomputed calls from the 5' RACE reads with MiXCR, one row per CDR3 protein. The table has about 13,000 distinct CDR3 sequences, roughly 4.6% seen once; the top ten hold about 25%. The source material was lung tumor tissue, sampled at surgery. All receptors derive from a male donor with early-stage non-small cell lung cancer.

A few counts support this clonotype. Because the library targeted alpha chains, this beta chain is an off-target read whose size means little. V is TRBV6-5 and J is TRBJ1-3; TRBD1 matches at 7 bases. V shed 5 bases and J 5 bases; nucleotides not matched to a gene: 12. The CDR3 is 16 residues long. CDR1 MNHEY and CDR2 SVGAGI come from the germline V gene. The CDR3 spells CASSPRGGTVRNTIYF. In DNA form, the CDR3 reads TGTGCCAGCAGTCCCCGGGGGGGGACAGTAAGAAACACCATATATTTT.

This clonotype was picked up many times. This beta chain appears as a stray read in a library generated for alpha chains; its size is not informative. V is TRBV3-1 and J is TRBJ2-1, with 7 bases fitting TRBD1. Germline loops: CDR1 LGHDT, CDR2 YNNKEL (reference sequence). Trimming took 5 bases from V and 8 from J; bases not matched to a gene: 3. CDR3 length: 12 amino acids. The CDR3, as DNA: TGTGCCAGCAGCAAACAGGGGTATGAGCAGTTCTTC. Translated, it gives CASSKQGYEQFF.

This clonotype was counted only a few times. This beta chain is a stray sequence in a library constructed for alpha chains; its clone size is not meaningful. V usage is TRBV9 and J usage is TRBJ2-1, with a tentative D call TRBD2 (6 bases). The germline CDR1 and CDR2 sequences are SGDLS and YYNGEE. Trimming pared 0 bases from V and 10 bases from J, leaving 8 bases between. CDR3 size: 12 residues. The CDR3 reads CASSVVRGEQFF. In DNA, the CDR3 is TGTGCCAGCAGCGTAGTCCGGGGGGAGCAGTTCTTC.

This clonotype was observed many times. A library prepared for alpha chains yielded this beta chain as an off-target read; its size is of little meaning. The chain recombines TRBV5-1 with TRBJ2-3; the D is unclear. Trimming cost V 4 bases and J 0 bases, with 3 bases left between them. The CDR3 sequence is 12 residues long. CDR1 and CDR2 from the germline V gene are SGHRS and YFSETQ. The CDR3 sequence is CASSISTDTQYF. CDR3 sequence (DNA): TGCGCCAGCAGCATTAGCACAGATACGCAGTATTTT.

Ten or more counts support this clonotype. The size of this beta chain means little, since it is a stray read in a library made for alpha chains. V gene TRBV6-5 combines with J gene TRBJ1-2; tentatively, D is TRBD1 (6 bases). The V gene lost 7 bases and the J gene lost 2 bases, with 14 bases spanning the gap. CDR1 and CDR2 from the germline V gene are MNHEY and SVGAGI. This CDR3 has 14 amino acids. The chain's CDR3 is CASKPTGGNYGYTF. In DNA form, the CDR3 reads TGTGCCAGCAAACCCACGGGGGGCAACTATGGCTACACCTTC.

By share of the sample, this clonotype is medium-sized. This beta chain is off target for a library built for alpha chains, so its abundance means little. CDR3 protein: CSARDEGSSYEQYF. The CDR3 bases are TGCAGTGCTAGAGATGAGGGATCGTCCTACGAGCAGTACTTC. V usage is TRBV20-1 and J usage is TRBJ2-7, with a possible D match to TRBD2 (5 bases). This CDR3 comprises 14 residues. Germline V lookup: CDR1 DFQATT, CDR2 SNEGSKA (reference sequence). Trimming cost V 0 bases and J 1 base, with 10 bases left between them.

This clonotype was detected many times. As an off-target read in a library built for alpha chains, this beta chain has a frequency of little significance. The chain recombines TRBV7-2 with TRBJ2-3; TRBD2 matches 9 bases. J gave up 5 bases and V 1 base, and 7 bases lay outside the gene matches. Germline CDR1 is SGHTA and CDR2 is FQGNSA. The CDR3 has 16 residues. The CDR3 region has the DNA TGTGCCAGCAGCTTAGACGGGCGGGGGGGCCAAGATACGCAGTATTTT. The encoded protein is CASSLDGRGGQDTQYF.

With regard to this clonotype: A library made for alpha chains picked up this beta chain off target, so its size means little. The V gene is TRBV6-1, the J gene TRBJ1-6, with D possibly TRBD1 on 5 matching bases. The CDR3 contains 15 residues. Trimming removed 2 bases at V and 10 bases at J, with 15 bases between. The germline V gene has CDR1 MNHNS and CDR2 SASEGT. CDR3 in amino acids: CASSEFGATGSPLHF. The CDR3 DNA reads TGTGCCAGCAGTGAATTTGGGGCGACGGGATCACCCCTCCACTTT.

This clonotype was counted many times. This beta chain appears as a stray read in a library generated for alpha chains; its size is not informative. The V gene is TRBV4-2, the J gene TRBJ2-2; 11 bases match TRBD2. V lost 4 bases and J lost 5; bases outside the gene matches: 3. The CDR3 has 15 amino acids. Germline assignment: CDR1 LGHNA and CDR2 YNFKEQ. The CDR3 DNA reads TGTGCCAGCAGCCTGGGACTAGCGGTTACCGGGGAGCTGTTTTTT. It yields the protein CASSLGLAVTGELFF.

This clonotype has at least ten counts. A library made for alpha chains picked up this beta chain off target, so its size means little. The chain couples TRBV19 to TRBJ1-5; 8 bases are shared with TRBD1. V lost 5 bases to trimming and J lost 7 bases; unmatched junction nucleotides: 4. The CDR3 is 13 amino acids. The germline gives CDR1 LNHDA, CDR2 SQIVND (reference sequence). As DNA, the CDR3 is TGTGCCAGTAGTGACAGGGGATTCCAGCCCCAGCATTTT. Protein sequence: CASSDRGFQPQHF.

This clonotype has at least ten counts. In a library made to pick up alpha chains, this beta chain is a stray read with a size that means little. The chain has TRBV4-2 and TRBJ2-1; perhaps D is TRBD1 or TRBD2 (5 bases each). Trimming removed 6 bases at V and 0 bases at J, with 15 bases between. The CDR3 is 16 amino acids. Germline V lookup: CDR1 LGHNA, CDR2 YNFKEQ. This CDR3 is CASSPGGASSYNEQFF. For the CDR3, the DNA is TGTGCCAGCAGTCCTGGGGGAGCGAGCTCCTACAATGAGCAGTTCTTC.

As concerns this clonotype: This beta chain slipped into a library made for alpha chains as a stray read, so its size is not meaningful. The chain couples TRBV5-1 to TRBJ2-7, with 9 bases identical to TRBD1. This CDR3 has 14 amino acids. After removal of 3 bases from V and 2 bases from J, the junction contained 3 bases not matched to a gene. CDR1 and CDR2 from the germline V gene are SGHRS and YFSETQ. In DNA form, the CDR3 reads TGCGCCAGCAGCTCGGACAGGGGCCCCTACGAGCAGTACTTC. Translation: CASSSDRGPYEQYF.

As regards this clonotype: This beta chain came through as a stray read in a library set up for alpha chains, and its size says little. V and J are TRBV19 and TRBJ2-5; D is possibly TRBD1 or TRBD2 (5 bases each). In germline, CDR1 is LNHDA, CDR2 SQIVND (reference sequence). With 6 bases removed from V and 1 base from J, the gap between germline ends came to 15 bases. There are 15 residues in the CDR3. CDR3 nucleotides: TGTGCCAGTAGGGAATCCGGGACGCCCCAAGAGACCCAGTACTTC. It translates to CASRESGTPQETQYF.

At least ten counts were recorded for this clonotype. This beta chain came through as a stray read in a library set up for alpha chains, and its size says little. This chain connects TRBV12-3 or TRBV12-4 to TRBJ1-5; a weak D match, TRBD1 (5 bases). V gave up 6 bases and J gave up 7 bases, with 16 bases separating them. The CDR3 is 14 residues long. Here the CDR3 DNA reads TGTGCCAGCAGAACCACGGGACGGGGACAGCCCCAGCATTTT. Protein sequence: CASRTTGRGQPQHF.

This clonotype was counted at least ten times. Because this beta chain is a stray read in a library intended to capture alpha chains, its abundance should not be given much weight. This CDR3 reads CASSMTGAEQFF. The DNA of the CDR3 is TGCGCCAGCAGCATGACAGGGGCTGAGCAGTTCTTC. V is TRBV5-1 and J is TRBJ2-1, with 8 bases aligning to TRBD1. Germline values: CDR1 SGHRS, CDR2 YFSETQ. The CDR3 runs 12 residues. J lost 9 bases, V lost 4 bases, and 3 bases had no gene match. The full variable domain, in which reference TRBV5-1 and TRBJ2-1 provide the parts outside the CDR3, is KAGVTQTPRYLIKTRGQQVTLSCSPISGHRSVSWYQQTPGQGLQFLFEYFSETQRNKGNFPGRFSGRQFSNSRSEMNVSTLELGDSALYLCASSMTGAEQFFGPGTRLTVL.

The sample holds many counts of this clonotype. Being off target in a library aimed at alpha chains, this beta chain has a size of little meaning. The chain has TRBV4-3 and TRBJ2-1, with TRBD2 matching 11 bases. This CDR3 has 17 amino acids. Per the germline V gene, CDR1 is LGHNA and CDR2 is YSLEER. J was trimmed by 4 bases and V by 2 bases; bases with no gene match: 7. CDR3 in amino acids: CASSQISLAGGYNEQFF. Written as DNA, the CDR3 is TGCGCCAGCAGCCAAATTAGTCTAGCGGGGGGATACAATGAGCAGTTCTTC.

In its sample, this clonotype is medium-sized. Within a library made for alpha chains, this beta chain is off target, and its count is uninformative. The chain couples TRBV7-9 to TRBJ2-5; TRBD2 is a possible D gene (6 bases). The CDR3 has 15 amino acids. Germline CDR1 reads SEHNR; CDR2 reads FQNEAQ (reference sequence). V lost 2 bases, J lost 1 base, and 11 bases lay in between. The DNA of the CDR3 is TGTGCCAGCAGCTTATGGTTGACTAGCCAAGAGACCCAGTACTTC. Translation: CASSLWLTSQETQYF.

The sample holds many counts of this clonotype. With the library built for alpha chains, this beta chain is off target and its frequency is not meaningful. The rearrangement uses TRBV28 and TRBJ2-7; D gene unclear. V was cut by 2 bases and J by 3 bases, with 5 bases left in between. The CDR3 spans 12 residues. CDR1 is MDHEN and CDR2 is SYDVKM in the germline V gene. The CDR3 DNA reads as TGTGCCAGCAGTTTACTCCGCTACGAGCAGTACTTC. Translation gives CASSLLRYEQYF.